The 10 T cell receptor beta chains listed next were all sequenced from one sample in a study of graft-versus-host responses after intestinal transplantation. Clones were sequenced by immunoSEQ multiplex PCR, and TCRdb holds only the in-frame ones, with some missing. The sample includes tens of thousands of clones, around 90% seen only once; the top ten take 1.5% to 2%. The material was PBMCs, obtained 26 days after transplant. The receptors originated from a human patient who received an intestinal transplant, so some T cells may come from the graft donor.

The rearrangement links TRBV15 to TRBJ2-7, with D tentatively TRBD1 (6 bases). The CDR3 has 14 amino acids. Trimming cost V 1 base and J 6 bases, with 13 bases left between them. The germline gives CDR1 LNHNV, CDR2 YYDKDF (reference sequence). CDR3 amino acids: CATSRAAGRGEQYV. The CDR3, as DNA: TGTGCCACCAGCAGAGCTGCTGGCAGGGGCGAGCAGTACGTC.

The chain uses TRBV2 and TRBJ1-3; D is possibly TRBD1 (6 bases). Between the trimmed V and J ends, which lost 0 bases and 2 bases, there was a span of 11 bases. This CDR3 has 16 amino acids. In germline, CDR1 is SNHLY, CDR2 FYNNEI. The CDR3 reads CASSEATGNAGNTIYF. DNA of the CDR3: TGTGCCAGCAGTGAAGCAACAGGGAACGCTGGAAACACCATATATTTT.

The chain is built from TRBV25-1 and TRBJ2-7, with 8 nucleotides matching TRBD2. The CDR3 extends over 13 amino acids. The ends lost 3 bases at V and 6 bases at J; junction bases unmatched: 4. Germline lookup yields CDR1 MGHDK and CDR2 SYGVNS. The CDR3 reads CASSDRGGREQYF. The CDR3 nucleotides are TGTGCCAGCAGTGACCGGGGGGGGCGCGAGCAGTACTTC.

The DNA for the CDR3 is TGCGCCAGCAGCTTGAGGACTAGCGGGAGGGCCCTGGAAGAGACCCAGTACTTC. The encoded protein is CASSLRTSGRALEETQYF. The chain joins TRBV5-1 to TRBJ2-5; TRBD2 aligns across 15 bases. With V trimmed by 1 base and J by 3 bases, 7 bases remained unmatched. Germline V lookup: CDR1 SGHRS, CDR2 YFSETQ. The CDR3 has 18 amino acids. Together with reference TRBV5-1 and TRBJ2-5, the CDR3 gives the full variable domain: KAGVTQTPRYLIKTRGQQVTLSCSPISGHRSVSWYQQTPGQGLQFLFEYFSETQRNKGNFPGRFSGRQFSNSRSEMNVSTLELGDSALYLCASSLRTSGRALEETQYFGPGTRLLVL.

This clone showed up just a few times. The genes are TRBV12-5 and TRBJ2-7; D gene ambiguous. Germline V gives CDR1 LGHNT, CDR2 FRNRAP. Trimming took 3 bases from V and 2 from J, leaving 5 bases between them. The CDR3 runs 12 residues. The DNA of the CDR3 is TGTGCTAGTGGTTTCCCTCCCTACGAGCAGTACTTC. The encoded protein is CASGFPPYEQYF.

The J gene is TRBJ2-2, the V gene TRBV13, with D maybe TRBD2 (5 bases). There are 15 residues in the CDR3. Trimming took off 4 bases at V and 1 base at J, with 10 bases between the two ends. CDR1 is PRHDT, CDR2 FYEKMQ, per germline (reference sequence). CDR3 DNA sequence: TGTGCCAGCAGCTGGGGTGCGGGGAACACCGGGGAGCTGTTTTTT. Protein product: CASSWGAGNTGELFF.

This clone is deemed medium-sized. The chain couples TRBV7-9 to TRBJ2-1; 9 bases are a match to TRBD1. Per germline, CDR1 SEHNR and CDR2 FQNEAQ (reference sequence). The CDR3 has 16 residues. Trimming at V came to 5 bases and at J to 2 bases, leaving 7 bases not matched to a gene. For the CDR3, the DNA is TGTGCCAGCAGCCCAGGACAGGGGCCCGCCTACAATGAGCAGTTCTTC. Encoded protein: CASSPGQGPAYNEQFF.

The J gene is TRBJ2-7, the V gene TRBV6-5; 9 bases match TRBD2. The CDR3 has 13 amino acids. V dropped 3 bases and J dropped 6; count of bases not matched to a gene: 3. CDR1 is MNHEY and CDR2 is SVGAGI in the germline V gene. The CDR3 spells CASSYELAGEQYV. The CDR3, as DNA: TGTGCCAGCAGTTATGAACTAGCGGGCGAGCAGTACGTC.

CDR3 residues: CASSQDLADQPQHF. The CDR3 coding sequence is TGCGCCAGCAGCCAAGATCTAGCTGATCAGCCCCAGCATTTT. V gene TRBV4-1 combines with J gene TRBJ1-5; no reliable D call. Germline lookup yields CDR1 MGHRA and CDR2 YSYEKL. Trimming removed 0 bases at V and 5 bases at J, with 8 bases between. The CDR3 extends over 14 amino acids.

The J gene is TRBJ1-6, the V gene TRBV10-3; tentative D call: TRBD1 (5 bases). The germline V gene encodes CDR1 ENHRY and CDR2 SYGVKD. The CDR3 extends over 13 amino acids. V gave up 8 bases and J gave up 8 bases, with 13 bases separating them. Written as DNA, the CDR3 is TGTGCCATCGCCGAGCAGGGCCATTCACCCCTCCACTTT. It encodes CAIAEQGHSPLHF.